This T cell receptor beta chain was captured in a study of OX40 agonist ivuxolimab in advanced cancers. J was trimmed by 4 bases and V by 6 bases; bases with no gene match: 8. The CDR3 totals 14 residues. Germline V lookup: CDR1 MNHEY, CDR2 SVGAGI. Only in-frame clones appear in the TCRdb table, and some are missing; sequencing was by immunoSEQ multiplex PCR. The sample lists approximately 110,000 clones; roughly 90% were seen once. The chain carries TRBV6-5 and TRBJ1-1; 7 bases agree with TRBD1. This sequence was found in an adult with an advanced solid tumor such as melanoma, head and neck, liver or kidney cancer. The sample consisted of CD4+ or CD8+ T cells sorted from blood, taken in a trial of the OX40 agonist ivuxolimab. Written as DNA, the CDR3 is TGTGCCAGCAGAAAGGACAGGTCGATCACTGAAGCTTTCTTT. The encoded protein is CASRKDRSITEAFF.